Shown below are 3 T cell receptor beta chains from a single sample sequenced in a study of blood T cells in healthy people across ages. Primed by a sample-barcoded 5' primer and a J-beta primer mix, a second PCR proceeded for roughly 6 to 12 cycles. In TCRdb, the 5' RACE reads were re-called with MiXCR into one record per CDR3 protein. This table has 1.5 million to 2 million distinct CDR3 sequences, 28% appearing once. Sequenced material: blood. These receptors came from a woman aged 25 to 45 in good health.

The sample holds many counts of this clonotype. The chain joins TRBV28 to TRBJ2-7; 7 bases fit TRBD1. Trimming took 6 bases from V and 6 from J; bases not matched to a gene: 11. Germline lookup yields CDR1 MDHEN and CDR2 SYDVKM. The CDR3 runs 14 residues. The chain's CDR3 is CASSSDRVGLEQYF. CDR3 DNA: TGTGCCAGCAGCTCCGACAGGGTTGGGCTCGAGCAGTACTTC. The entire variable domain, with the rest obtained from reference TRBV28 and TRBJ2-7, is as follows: DVKVTQSSRYLVKRTGEKVFLECVQDMDHENMFWYRQDPGLGLRLIYFSYDVKMKEKGDIPEGYSVSREKKERFSLILESASTNQTSMYLCASSSDRVGLEQYFGPGTRLTVT.

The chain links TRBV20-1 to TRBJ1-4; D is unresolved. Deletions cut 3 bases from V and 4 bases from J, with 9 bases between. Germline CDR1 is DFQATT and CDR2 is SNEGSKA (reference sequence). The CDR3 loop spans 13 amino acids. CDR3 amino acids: CSARGSGNEKLFF. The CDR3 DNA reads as TGCAGTGCTAGGGGGTCCGGTAATGAAAAACTGTTTTTT.

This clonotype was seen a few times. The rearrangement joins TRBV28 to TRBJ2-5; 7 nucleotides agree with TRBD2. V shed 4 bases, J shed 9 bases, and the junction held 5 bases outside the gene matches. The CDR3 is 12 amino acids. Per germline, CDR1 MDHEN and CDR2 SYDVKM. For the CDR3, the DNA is TGTGCCAGCAGTTGGACTAGTGGGGCCCAGTACTTC. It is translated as CASSWTSGAQYF.